This T cell receptor (beta chain) was obtained from a study of CD8+ T cells in alopecia areata. Indicated treatment: oral pan-JAK inhibitor, 5-10 mg twice daily. Germline CDR1 and CDR2: SGDLS and YYNGEE. This CDR3 spans 15 amino acids. The V end lost 1 base, the J end lost 6 bases, and 11 bases lay between the germline ends. Isolated RNA was reverse transcribed into cDNA used as the sequencing template. Assay used: immunoSEQ multiplex PCR; TCRdb lists only in-frame clones, some missing. The sample has about 200,000 clones; 55% to 75% are singletons. The TCR sequence derives from a human donor with alopecia areata. The chain has TRBV9 and TRBJ1-6; D unclear. This specimen consisted of CD4+ T cells sorted from blood, obtained at week 24, from a patient treated with tofacitinib. This chain's CDR3 is CASSVSEGGNSPLHF. CDR3 nucleotide sequence: TGTGCCAGCAGCGTATCCGAGGGAGGTAATTCACCCCTCCACTTT.